The sequence of this TCR beta chain was determined in a study of T-cell reconstitution after alpha-beta-depleted transplantation in children. Findings and limits, study-wide: When one year had passed after transplant, most T-cell counts and diversity came from newly produced T cells. The origin of high day-60 TCRbeta diversity in some patients lay in surviving recipient T cells and thymic progenitors. The study reportedly traced alpha-beta T cells about two months after transplant to several hundred expanded graft clones.

Trimming removed 6 bases from V and 7 bases from J, with 16 bases in between. Germline V CDR1 and CDR2: MDHEN, SYDVKM. The CDR3 sequence is 13 residues long. This clonotype was counted a few times. The antigen remains unidentified. Preparation of the TCRbeta library involved a method that used unique molecular identifiers. TCRdb independently ran MiXCR on the PCR reads; one entry per CDR3 protein. The sample yields about 980,000 distinct CDR3 sequences, around 30% seen once. The receptor was derived from a boy under three years old who had a stem cell transplant for SCID, so the T cells may come from the graft donor. Sequencing was performed on PBMCs, mostly from graft donor cells, taken 360 days after TCRalphabeta/CD19-depleted stem cell transplant. V usage is TRBV28 and J usage is TRBJ2-7; possibly TRBD1 for D (6 bases). The CDR3 loop is CASSQGGEVEQYF. CDR3 nucleotides: TGTGCCAGCAGCCAAGGGGGAGAGGTGGAGCAGTACTTC.